Reported below is one T cell receptor (delta chain). The TCRdb record carries a much larger clone's protein, which differs from this DNA's translation at residue 2; a read error is the likely cause, and the protein listed here is the DNA translation. This sample was taken from a study of gamma-delta T cells after stem cell transplantation. From germline, CDR1 is GEAIGNYY and CDR2 EKD. CDR3 size: 18 residues. TCRdb applied CATT to the RT-PCR reads for clone calling. The sample has fewer than 2,000 delta-chain clones, 0.25% to 0.35% seen once. The receptor was derived from a human donor. It is not recorded whose cells these are; they may come from a transplant donor. The source material was gamma-delta T cells. The chain is built from TRDV2 and TRDJ1, with TRDD3 identical over 12 bases. The CDR3 spells CSCDPLGDTLPHTDKLIF. The DNA for the CDR3 is TGTTCCTGTGACCCACTGGGGGATACCCTCCCACACACCGATAAACTCATCTTT.